Below are 7 T cell receptor beta chains sequenced from a single sample in a study of T cell responses to AZD1222 COVID-19 vaccine. This table comes from immunoSEQ multiplex PCR, and its TCRdb copy is limited to in-frame clones, with some not included. The table records about 200,000 clones, just over 90% of them present only once. Sequenced here: peripheral blood, sampled 28 days after the second dose of the MenACWY control vaccine. The receptors here all came from an adult who received the MenACWY meningococcal vaccine as a control.

V usage is TRBV11-2 and J usage is TRBJ2-7; 7 nucleotides match TRBD1. The CDR3 contains 14 residues. Losses at the gene ends were 1 base for V and 4 bases for J; bases not matched to a gene: 4. The germline V gene encodes CDR1 SGHAT and CDR2 FQNNGV. CDR3 amino acids: CASSLGGGGYEQYF. The CDR3 nucleotides read TGTGCCAGCAGCTTAGGAGGGGGCGGGTACGAGCAGTACTTC. The variable domain in full, completed from reference TRBV11-2 and TRBJ2-7, reads EAGVAQSPRYKIIEKRQSVAFWCNPISGHATLYWYQQILGQGPKLLIQFQNNGVVDDSQLPKDRFSAERLKGVDSTLKIQPAKLEDSAVYLCASSLGGGGYEQYFGPGTRLTVT.

The chain couples TRBV28 to TRBJ2-6, with 9 nucleotides matching TRBD1. This CDR3 is 16 amino acids long. With 2 bases clipped from V and 4 bases from J, the junction kept 3 bases outside the gene matches. Germline V gene sequence: CDR1 MDHEN, CDR2 SYDVKM. CDR3 loop: CASSLRTGVGANVLTF. The CDR3 DNA reads as TGTGCCAGCAGTTTAAGGACAGGGGTCGGGGCCAACGTCCTGACTTTC.

This clone was picked up one time. This chain joins TRBV6-5 and TRBJ1-2, with D possibly being TRBD1 (6 bases). CDR1 MNHEY and CDR2 SVGAGI come from the germline V gene. This CDR3 is 13 amino acids long. Trimming removed 5 bases from V and 2 bases from J, with 9 bases in between. CDR3 loop: CASSRTENYGYTF. The DNA of the CDR3 is TGTGCCAGCAGTAGGACAGAGAACTATGGCTACACCTTC.

The V call is TRBV10-2, the J call TRBJ2-5, with D possibly being TRBD2 (6 bases). Trimming cost V 8 bases and J 4 bases, with 11 bases left between them. CDR1 WSHSY and CDR2 SAAADI come from the germline V gene. The CDR3 totals 12 residues. The CDR3 DNA sequence: TGCGCCAGCTCCGGGAGCCGAGAGACCCAGTACTTC. Translated, it gives CASSGSRETQYF.

This chain connects TRBV5-6 to TRBJ2-5, with TRBD2 identical over 11 bases. The V gene end was trimmed by 0 bases and the J gene end by 4 bases; junction bases not matched to a gene: 8. Looked up from germline, CDR1 is SGHDT and CDR2 is YYEEEE. This CDR3 spans 17 amino acids. The CDR3 reads CASSLVVAGGQGETQYF. The CDR3, as DNA: TGTGCCAGCAGCTTGGTGGTAGCGGGAGGGCAAGGAGAGACCCAGTACTTC.

V usage is TRBV24-1 and J usage is TRBJ2-5, with 13 bases that match TRBD2. Per germline, CDR1 KGHDR and CDR2 SFDVKD. Trimming at V came to 3 bases and at J to 4 bases, leaving 4 bases not matched to a gene. CDR3 length: 16 amino acids. Here the CDR3 reads CATSDGLAGVGETQYF. In nucleotides, the CDR3 is TGTGCCACCAGTGATGGACTAGCGGGAGTGGGAGAGACCCAGTACTTC.

V gene TRBV9 combines with J gene TRBJ1-2, with D tentatively TRBD1 (5 bases). This CDR3 region has 12 residues. Looked up from germline, CDR1 is SGDLS and CDR2 is YYNGEE. Trimming shortened V by 2 bases and J by 9 bases, and 11 bases separated the two germline ends. CDR3 in DNA: TGTGCCAGCAGCGTTCAGGGTTTGCGCTACACCTTC. It codes for CASSVQGLRYTF.